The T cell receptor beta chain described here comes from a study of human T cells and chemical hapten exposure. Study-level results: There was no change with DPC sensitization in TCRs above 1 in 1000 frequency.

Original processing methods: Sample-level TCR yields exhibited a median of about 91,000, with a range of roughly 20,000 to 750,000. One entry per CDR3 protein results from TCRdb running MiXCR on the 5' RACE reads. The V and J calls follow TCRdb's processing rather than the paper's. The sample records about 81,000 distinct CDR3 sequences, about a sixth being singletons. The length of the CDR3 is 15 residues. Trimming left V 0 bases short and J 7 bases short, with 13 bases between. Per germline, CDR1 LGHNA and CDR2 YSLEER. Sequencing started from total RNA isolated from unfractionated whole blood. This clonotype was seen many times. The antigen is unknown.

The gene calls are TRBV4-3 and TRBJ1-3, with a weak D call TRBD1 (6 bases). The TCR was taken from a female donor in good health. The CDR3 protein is CASSQDGGADNTIYF. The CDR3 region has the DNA TGCGCCAGCAGCCAAGATGGGGGGGCGGACAACACCATATATTTT.